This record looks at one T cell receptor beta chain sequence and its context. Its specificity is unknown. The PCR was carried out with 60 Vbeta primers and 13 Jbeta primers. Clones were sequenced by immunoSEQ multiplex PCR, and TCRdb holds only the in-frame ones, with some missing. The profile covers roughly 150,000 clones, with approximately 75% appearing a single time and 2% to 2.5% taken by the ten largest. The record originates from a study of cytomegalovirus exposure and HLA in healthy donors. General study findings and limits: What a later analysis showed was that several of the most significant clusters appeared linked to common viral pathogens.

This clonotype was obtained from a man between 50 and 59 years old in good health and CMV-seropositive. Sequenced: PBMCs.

Written as DNA, the CDR3 is TGTGCCAGTAGTATAAGACAGAACACCGGGGAGCTGTTTTTT. Protein: CASSIRQNTGELFF. V is TRBV19 and J is TRBJ2-2; D call uncertain. CDR1 is LNHDA and CDR2 is SQIVND in the germline V gene (reference sequence). The CDR3 length is 14 residues. Trimming took 2 bases from V and 1 from J, leaving 5 bases between them.